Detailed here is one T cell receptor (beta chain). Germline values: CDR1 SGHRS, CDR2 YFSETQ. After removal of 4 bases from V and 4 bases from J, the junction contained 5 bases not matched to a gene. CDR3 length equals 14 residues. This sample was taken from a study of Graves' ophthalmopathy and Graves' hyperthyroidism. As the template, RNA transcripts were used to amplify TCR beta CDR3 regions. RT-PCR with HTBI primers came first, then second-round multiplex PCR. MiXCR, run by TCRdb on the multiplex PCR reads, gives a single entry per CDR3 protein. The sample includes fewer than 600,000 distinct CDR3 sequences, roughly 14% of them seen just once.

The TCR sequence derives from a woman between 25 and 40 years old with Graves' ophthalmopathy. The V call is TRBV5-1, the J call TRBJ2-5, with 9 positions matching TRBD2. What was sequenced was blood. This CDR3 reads CASSIILAGETQYF. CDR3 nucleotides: TGCGCCAGCAGCATAATACTAGCGGGAGAGACCCAGTACTTC.